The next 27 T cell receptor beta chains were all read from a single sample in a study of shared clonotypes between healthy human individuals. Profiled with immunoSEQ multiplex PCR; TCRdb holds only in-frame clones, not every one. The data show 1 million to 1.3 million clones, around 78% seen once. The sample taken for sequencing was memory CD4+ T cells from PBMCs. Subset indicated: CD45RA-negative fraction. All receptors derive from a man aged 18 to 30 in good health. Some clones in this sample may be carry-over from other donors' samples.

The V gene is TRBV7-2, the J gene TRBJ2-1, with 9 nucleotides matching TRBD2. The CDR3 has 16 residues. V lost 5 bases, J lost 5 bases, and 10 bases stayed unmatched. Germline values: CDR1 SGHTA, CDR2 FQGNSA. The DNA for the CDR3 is TGTGCCAGCAGCCCCAGACTAGCGGAAATACACAATGAGCAGTTCTTC. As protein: CASSPRLAEIHNEQFF. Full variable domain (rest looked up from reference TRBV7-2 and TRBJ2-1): GAGVSQSPSNKVTEKGKDVELRCDPISGHTALYWYRQSLGQGLEFLIYFQGNSAPDKSGLPSDRFSAERTGGSVSTLTIQRTQQEDSAVYLCASSPRLAEIHNEQFFGPGTRLTVL.

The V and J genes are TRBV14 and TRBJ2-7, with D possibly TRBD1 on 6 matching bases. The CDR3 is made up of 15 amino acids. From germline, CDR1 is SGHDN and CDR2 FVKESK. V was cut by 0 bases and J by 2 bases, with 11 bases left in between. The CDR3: CASSQDRGQTYEQYF. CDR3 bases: TGTGCCAGCAGCCAAGATCGAGGACAGACCTACGAGCAGTACTTC.

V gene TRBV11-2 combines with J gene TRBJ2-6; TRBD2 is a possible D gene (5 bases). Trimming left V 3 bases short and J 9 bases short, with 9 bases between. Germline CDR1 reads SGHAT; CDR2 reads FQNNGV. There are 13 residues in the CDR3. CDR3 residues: CASSFWENNVLTF. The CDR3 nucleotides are TGTGCCAGCAGCTTTTGGGAGAACAACGTCCTGACTTTC.

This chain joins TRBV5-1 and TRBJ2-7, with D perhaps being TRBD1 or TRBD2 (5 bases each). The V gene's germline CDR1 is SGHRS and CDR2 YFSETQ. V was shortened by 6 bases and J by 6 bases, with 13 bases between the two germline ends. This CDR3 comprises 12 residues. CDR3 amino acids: CASTYERGEQYF. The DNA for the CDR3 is TGCGCCAGCACCTACGAGAGGGGCGAGCAGTACTTC.

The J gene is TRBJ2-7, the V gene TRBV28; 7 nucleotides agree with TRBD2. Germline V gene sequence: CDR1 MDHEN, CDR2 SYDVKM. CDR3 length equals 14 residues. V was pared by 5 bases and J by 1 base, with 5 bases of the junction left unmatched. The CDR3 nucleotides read TGTGCCAGCAGTCACCATAGCGGGTCCTACGAGCAGTACTTC. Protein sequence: CASSHHSGSYEQYF.

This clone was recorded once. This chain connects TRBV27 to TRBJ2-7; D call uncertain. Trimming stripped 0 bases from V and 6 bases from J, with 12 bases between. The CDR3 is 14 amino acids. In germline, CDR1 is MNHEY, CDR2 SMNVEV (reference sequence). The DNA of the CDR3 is TGTGCCAGCAGTTTATCCAGTTTACCTCTCGAGCAGTACTTC. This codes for CASSLSSLPLEQYF.

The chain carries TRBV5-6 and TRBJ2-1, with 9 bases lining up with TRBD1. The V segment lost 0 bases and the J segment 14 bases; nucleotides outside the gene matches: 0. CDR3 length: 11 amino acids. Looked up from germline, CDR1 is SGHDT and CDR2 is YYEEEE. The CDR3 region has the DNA TGTGCCAGCAGCTTGGGGACAGGGGAGTTCTTC. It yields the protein CASSLGTGEFF.

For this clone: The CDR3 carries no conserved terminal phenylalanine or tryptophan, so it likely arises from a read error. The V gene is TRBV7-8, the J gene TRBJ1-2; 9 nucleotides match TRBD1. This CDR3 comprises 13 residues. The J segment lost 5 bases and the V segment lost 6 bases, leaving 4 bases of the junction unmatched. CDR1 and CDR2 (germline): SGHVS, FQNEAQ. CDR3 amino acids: CASSLDRGYGYTL. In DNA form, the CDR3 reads TGTGCCAGCAGTTTGGACAGGGGATATGGCTACACCCTC.

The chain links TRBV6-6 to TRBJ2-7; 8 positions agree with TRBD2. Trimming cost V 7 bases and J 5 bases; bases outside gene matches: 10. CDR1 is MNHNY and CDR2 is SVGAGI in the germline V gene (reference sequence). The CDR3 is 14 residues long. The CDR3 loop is CASTSGLVLHEQYF. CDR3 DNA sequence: TGTGCCAGCACTTCGGGACTAGTGCTTCACGAGCAGTACTTC.

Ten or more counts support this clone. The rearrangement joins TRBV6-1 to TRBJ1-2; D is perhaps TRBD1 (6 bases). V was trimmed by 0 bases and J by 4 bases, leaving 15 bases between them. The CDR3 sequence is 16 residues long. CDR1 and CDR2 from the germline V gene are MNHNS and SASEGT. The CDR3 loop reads CASSEALSQGSYGYTF. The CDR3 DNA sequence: TGTGCCAGCAGTGAAGCGCTTTCTCAGGGGTCCTATGGCTACACCTTC.

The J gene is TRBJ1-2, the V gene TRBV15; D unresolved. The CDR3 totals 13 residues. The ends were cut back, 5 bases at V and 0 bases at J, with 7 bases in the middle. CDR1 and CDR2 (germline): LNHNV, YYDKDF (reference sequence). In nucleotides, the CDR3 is TGTGCCACCAGCCTACTAGCTAACTATGGCTACACCTTC. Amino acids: CATSLLANYGYTF.

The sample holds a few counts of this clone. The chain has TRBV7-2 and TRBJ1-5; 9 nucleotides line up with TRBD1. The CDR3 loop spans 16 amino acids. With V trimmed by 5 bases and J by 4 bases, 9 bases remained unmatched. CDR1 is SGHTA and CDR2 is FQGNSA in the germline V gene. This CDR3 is CASSPRRTGVNQPQHF. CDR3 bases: TGTGCCAGCAGCCCCAGACGGACAGGGGTAAATCAGCCCCAGCATTTT.

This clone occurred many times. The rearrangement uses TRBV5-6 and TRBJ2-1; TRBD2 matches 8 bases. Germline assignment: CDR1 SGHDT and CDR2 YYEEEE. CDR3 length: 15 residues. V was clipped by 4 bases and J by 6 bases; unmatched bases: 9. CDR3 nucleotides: TGTGCCAGCAGCGCCCGGTCGGGGGGGTTCAATGAGCAGTTCTTC. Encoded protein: CASSARSGGFNEQFF.

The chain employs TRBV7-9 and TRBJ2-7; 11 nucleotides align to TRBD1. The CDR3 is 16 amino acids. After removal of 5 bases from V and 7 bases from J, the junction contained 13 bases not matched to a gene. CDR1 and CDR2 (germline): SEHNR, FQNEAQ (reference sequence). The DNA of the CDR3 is TGTGCCAGCAGCAGAACTCCGGGACAGGGGGTCCGTGAGCAGTACTTC. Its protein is CASSRTPGQGVREQYF.

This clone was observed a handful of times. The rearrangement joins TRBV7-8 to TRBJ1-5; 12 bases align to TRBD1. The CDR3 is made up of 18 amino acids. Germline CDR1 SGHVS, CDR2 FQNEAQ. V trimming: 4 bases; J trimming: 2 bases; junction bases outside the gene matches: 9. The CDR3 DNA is TGTGCCAGCAGCTCCTGGGACAGGGGGCTAGTGGGCAATCAGCCCCAGCATTTT. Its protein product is CASSSWDRGLVGNQPQHF. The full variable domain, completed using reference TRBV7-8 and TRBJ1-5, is GAGVSQSPRYKVAKRGQDVALRCDPISGHVSLFWYQQALGQGPEFLTYFQNEAQLDKSGLPSDRFFAERPEGSVSTLKIQRTQQEDSAVYLCASSSWDRGLVGNQPQHFGDGTRLSIL.

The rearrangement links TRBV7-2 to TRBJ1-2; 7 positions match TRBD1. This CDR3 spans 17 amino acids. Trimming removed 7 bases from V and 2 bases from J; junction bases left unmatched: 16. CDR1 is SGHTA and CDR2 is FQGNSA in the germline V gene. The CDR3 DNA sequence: TGTGCCAGCAACCTGCATGCCCTCGGGACAGCGAACTATGGCTACACCTTC. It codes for CASNLHALGTANYGYTF.

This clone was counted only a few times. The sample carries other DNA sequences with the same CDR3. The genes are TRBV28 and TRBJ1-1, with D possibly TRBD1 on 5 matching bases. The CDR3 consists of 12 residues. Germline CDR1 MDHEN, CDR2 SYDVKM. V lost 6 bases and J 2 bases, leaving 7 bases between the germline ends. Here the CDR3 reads CASRGPNTEAFF. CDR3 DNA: TGTGCCAGCAGGGGGCCAAACACTGAAGCTTTCTTT.

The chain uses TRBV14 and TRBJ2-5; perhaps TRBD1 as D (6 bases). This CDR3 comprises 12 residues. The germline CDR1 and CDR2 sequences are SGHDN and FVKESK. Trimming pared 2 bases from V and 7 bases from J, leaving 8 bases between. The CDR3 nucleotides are TGTGCCAGCAGCCAACAGGGGTGGACCCAGTACTTC. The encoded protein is CASSQQGWTQYF.

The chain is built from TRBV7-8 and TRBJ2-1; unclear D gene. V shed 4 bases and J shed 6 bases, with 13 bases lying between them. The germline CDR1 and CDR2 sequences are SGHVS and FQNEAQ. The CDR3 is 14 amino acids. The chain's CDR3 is CASSSDSSFNEQFF. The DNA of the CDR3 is TGTGCCAGCAGCTCCGACTCGTCATTCAATGAGCAGTTCTTC. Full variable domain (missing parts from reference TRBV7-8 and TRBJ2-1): GAGVSQSPRYKVAKRGQDVALRCDPISGHVSLFWYQQALGQGPEFLTYFQNEAQLDKSGLPSDRFFAERPEGSVSTLKIQRTQQEDSAVYLCASSSDSSFNEQFFGPGTRLTVL.

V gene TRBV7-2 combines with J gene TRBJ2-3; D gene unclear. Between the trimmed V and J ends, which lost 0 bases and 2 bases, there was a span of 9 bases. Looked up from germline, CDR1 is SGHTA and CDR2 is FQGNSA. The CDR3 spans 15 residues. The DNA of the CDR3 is TGTGCCAGCAGCTTAGCGTTTGGCAACACAGATACGCAGTATTTT. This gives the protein CASSLAFGNTDTQYF.

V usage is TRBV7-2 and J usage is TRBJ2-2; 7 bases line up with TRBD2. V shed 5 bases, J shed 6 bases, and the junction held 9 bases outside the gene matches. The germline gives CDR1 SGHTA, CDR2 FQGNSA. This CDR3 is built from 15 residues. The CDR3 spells CASSRMTSSAGELFF. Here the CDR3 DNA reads TGTGCCAGCAGCCGGATGACTAGCTCCGCCGGGGAGCTGTTTTTT. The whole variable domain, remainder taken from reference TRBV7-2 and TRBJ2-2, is GAGVSQSPSNKVTEKGKDVELRCDPISGHTALYWYRQSLGQGLEFLIYFQGNSAPDKSGLPSDRFSAERTGGSVSTLTIQRTQQEDSAVYLCASSRMTSSAGELFFGEGSRLTVL.

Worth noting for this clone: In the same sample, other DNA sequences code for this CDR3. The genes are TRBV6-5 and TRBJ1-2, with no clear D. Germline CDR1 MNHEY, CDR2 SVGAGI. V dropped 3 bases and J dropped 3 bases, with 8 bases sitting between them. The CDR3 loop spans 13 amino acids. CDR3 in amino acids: CASSYTGDYGYTF. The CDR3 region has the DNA TGTGCCAGCAGTTATACGGGTGACTATGGCTACACCTTC.

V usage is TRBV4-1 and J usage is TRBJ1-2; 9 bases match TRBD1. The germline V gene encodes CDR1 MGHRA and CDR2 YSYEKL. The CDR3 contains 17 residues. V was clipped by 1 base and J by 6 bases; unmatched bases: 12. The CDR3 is CASSQAPTGGLSNGYTF. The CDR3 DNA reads TGCGCCAGCAGCCAAGCCCCCACAGGGGGCCTGAGTAATGGCTACACCTTC.

CDR3 nucleotide sequence: TGCGCCAGCAGCTTATCCGGGACTAGCGAGGAGACCCAGTACTTC. This gives the protein CASSLSGTSEETQYF. The J gene is TRBJ2-5, the V gene TRBV5-1, with 10 bases aligning to TRBD2. Unmatched junction bases numbered 6, after V lost 2 bases and J lost 5 bases. Germline V gives CDR1 SGHRS, CDR2 YFSETQ. This CDR3 spans 15 amino acids.

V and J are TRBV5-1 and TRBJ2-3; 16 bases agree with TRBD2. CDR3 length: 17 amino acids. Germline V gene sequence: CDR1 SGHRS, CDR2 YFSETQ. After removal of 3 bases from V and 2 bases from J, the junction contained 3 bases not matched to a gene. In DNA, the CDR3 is TGCGCCAGCAGCTGGGGACTAGCGGGAGGGCTCACAGATACGCAGTATTTT. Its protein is CASSWGLAGGLTDTQYF.

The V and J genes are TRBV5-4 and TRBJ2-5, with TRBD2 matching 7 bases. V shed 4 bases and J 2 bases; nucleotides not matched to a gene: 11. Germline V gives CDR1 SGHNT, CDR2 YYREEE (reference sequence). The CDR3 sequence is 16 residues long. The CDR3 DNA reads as TGTGCCAGCAGCCCGGCTGGGCTAGCGGAACAAGAGACCCAGTACTTC. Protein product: CASSPAGLAEQETQYF.

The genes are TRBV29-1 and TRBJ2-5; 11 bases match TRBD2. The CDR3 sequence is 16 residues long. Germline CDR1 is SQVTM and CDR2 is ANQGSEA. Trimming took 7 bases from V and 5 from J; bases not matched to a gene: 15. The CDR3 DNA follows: TGCAGCGCCTTGCACCAACTAGCGGGAGCCGGGGAGACCCAGTACTTC. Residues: CSALHQLAGAGETQYF.